This T cell receptor beta chain was sequenced for a study of OX40 agonist ivuxolimab in advanced cancers. Study background: Mean age around 60 years, range 23 to 79; 82.7% male.

Libraries were prepared by immunoSEQ multiplex PCR; TCRdb keeps only in-frame clonotypes and omits some of them. The sample has roughly 86,000 clones, about 90% seen once. The CDR3 is 11 residues long. V was shortened by 4 bases and J by 5 bases, with 5 bases between the two germline ends. Germline V gene lookup returns CDR1 LNHDA and CDR2 SQIVND (reference sequence). The gene calls are TRBV19 and TRBJ1-1, with TRBD1 as a possible D gene (5 bases). The material sequenced was CD4+ or CD8+ T cells sorted from blood, taken in a trial of the OX40 agonist ivuxolimab. This receptor was identified in an adult with an advanced solid tumor such as melanoma, head and neck, liver or kidney cancer. The CDR3 sequence: CASSRGTEAFF. In DNA, the CDR3 is TGTGCCAGTAGTAGGGGGACTGAAGCTTTCTTT.